This T cell receptor beta chain was identified in a study of CD8 T cells in ankylosing spondylitis. General study points: Some of these motif variants have turned up before, in reports on reactive arthritis synovial fluid and blood. Blood from ankylosing spondylitis patients appeared to carry a characteristic roughly eight-variant TCR beta motif.

TCRdb independently ran MiXCR on the 5' RACE reads; one entry per CDR3 protein. Seen here are 200,000 to 250,000 distinct CDR3 sequences, roughly 25% observed once, and the top ten hold more than 6.5%. Trimming removed 1 base from V and 6 bases from J, with 16 bases in between. Germline assignment: CDR1 LGHNA and CDR2 YSLEER. The CDR3 has 16 residues. This clonotype was counted once. Its specificity is unknown. The gene calls are TRBV4-3 and TRBJ2-1; tentatively, D is TRBD2 (5 bases). The source material was blood, either unsorted or a sorted T cell fraction (not recorded which). The clonotype comes from a male donor with ankylosing spondylitis or in good health (not recorded which). The CDR3 bases are TGCGCCAGCAGCCAAGTCGCTAGCCGCATAGGCAATGAGCAGTTCTTC. The encoded protein is CASSQVASRIGNEQFF.